This T cell receptor (beta chain) was recorded in a study of shared clonotypes between healthy human individuals. The germline CDR1 and CDR2 sequences are KGHSH and LQKENI. This CDR3 is built from 21 residues. V gave up 0 bases and J gave up 0 bases; unmatched junction bases: 16. The repertoire was sequenced with immunoSEQ multiplex PCR; TCRdb's copy has only in-frame clones and lacks some. The sample includes roughly 1,600,000 clones, approximately 98.5% of them seen just once. The rearrangement uses TRBV18 and TRBJ2-1, with 8 bases matching TRBD2. Sequenced: naive CD4+ T cells sorted from blood. The subset is: CD45RA+ positively selected. The origin of this receptor is a man between 25 and 39 years old in good health. The CDR3 DNA sequence: TGTGCCAGCTCACCACCGAGGATAGCGGGACCCAGTGATTCCTCCTACAATGAGCAGTTCTTC. Amino acids: CASSPPRIAGPSDSSYNEQFF.